This T cell receptor beta chain was sequenced during a study of blood T cell repertoires in COVID-19. In the study overall: Spain, Italy and the United States supplied samples that represented acute and convalescent COVID-19. The analysed material was cDNA or gDNA that came from T cells, B-cell-depleted T cells, or PBMCs.

As processed by the authors: Amplification of reference gene primers was used by the study to estimate nucleated cell counts. Produced via immunoSEQ multiplex PCR; TCRdb's table is partial and in-frame only. V, J and clone size are taken as reported in that table, and D and trimming were inferred from the DNA itself. The sample records 190,000 or so clones, about 80% being singletons. Sequencing was carried out using peripheral blood. The receptor comes from a human donor with acute or convalescent COVID-19. The donor label of this sample is uncertain.

The CDR3 DNA sequence: TGTGCCAGCAGTTGGGCGGGTAACACTGAAGCTTTCTTT. Amino acid sequence: CASSWAGNTEAFF. The chain carries TRBV27 and TRBJ1-1, with D hard to call. Germline assignment: CDR1 MNHEY and CDR2 SMNVEV (reference sequence). The CDR3 is 13 residues long. Deletions cut 4 bases from V and 2 bases from J, with 8 bases between.